The sequence of this T cell receptor (beta chain) was determined in a study of blood T cell repertoires in COVID-19. Across the whole study: The cDNA or gDNA used as material had been derived from T cells, B-cell-depleted T cells, or PBMCs.

TCRdb's table, derived via immunoSEQ multiplex PCR, lists solely in-frame clones and lacks some. This sample has roughly 380,000 clones, with around 87% found just once. The sequenced sample was PBMCs or T cells enriched from blood (not recorded which). This receptor was identified in a man under 40 who had recovered from COVID-19.

The CDR3 spells CSVDPVLSETQYF. CDR3 nucleotide sequence: TGCAGCGTTGATCCAGTTCTCTCAGAGACCCAGTACTTC. The chain carries TRBV29-1 and TRBJ2-5; D remains unclear. Germline V gene sequence: CDR1 SQVTM, CDR2 ANQGSEA. This CDR3 contains 13 residues. V lost 3 bases and J 4 bases, leaving 12 bases between the germline ends.